The 21 T cell receptor beta chains reported below all come from one sample, sequenced in a study of CD8 T cells in ankylosing spondylitis. TCRdb reanalysed the 5' RACE reads using MiXCR and keeps one entry per CDR3 protein. The repertoire includes 200,000 to 250,000 distinct CDR3 sequences, roughly 10% of them detected once, and under 8% sits in the top ten. Input material: blood, either unsorted or a sorted T cell fraction (not recorded which). The receptors stem from a male donor with ankylosing spondylitis or in good health (not recorded which).

In its sample, this clonotype was seen many times. The chain has TRBV20-1 and TRBJ1-1; D is unclear. CDR1 is DFQATT and CDR2 is SNEGSKA in the germline V gene (reference sequence). V dropped 0 bases and J dropped 5 bases, with 10 bases sitting between them. The CDR3 runs 13 residues. CDR3: CSAREGLDTEAFF. The DNA of the CDR3 is TGCAGTGCTAGAGAGGGGTTAGATACTGAAGCTTTCTTT.

Turning to this clonotype: A much larger clone lies a single base off, so this may be a read error. The rearrangement links TRBV5-1 to TRBJ2-7; TRBD2 aligns across 10 bases. V shed 2 bases, J shed 3 bases, and the junction held 2 bases outside the gene matches. CDR1 and CDR2 from the germline V gene are SGHRS and YFSETQ. This CDR3 is 14 amino acids long. CDR3 loop: CASSLTSGDYEQYF. CDR3 DNA: TGCGCCAGCAGCTTAACTAGCGGGGACTACGAGCAGTACTTC.

Ten or more counts support this clonotype. This rearrangement joins TRBV10-2 to TRBJ2-5; no firm D call. The V and J ends lost 4 bases and 10 bases respectively, with 13 bases between them. From germline, CDR1 is WSHSY and CDR2 SAAADI. The CDR3 runs to 12 residues. The CDR3 spells CASSAPGQVQYF. The DNA of the CDR3 is TGCGCCAGCAGTGCCCCAGGTCAGGTCCAGTACTTC.

This sequence joins TRBV29-1 and TRBJ2-1, with a possible D match to TRBD1 (5 bases). The CDR3 has 15 amino acids. The germline V gene has CDR1 SQVTM and CDR2 ANQGSEA. V gave up 3 bases and J gave up 2 bases, with 14 bases separating them. In DNA form, the CDR3 reads TGCAGCGTTGATTTGGGGCAGTACACCTACAATGAGCAGTTCTTC. Its protein product is CSVDLGQYTYNEQFF.

The chain has TRBV5-1 and TRBJ2-2, with TRBD1 matching 8 bases. Germline-derived CDR1 and CDR2 are SGHRS and YFSETQ. V shed 5 bases and J 4 bases; nucleotides not matched to a gene: 4. This CDR3 is built from 14 residues. CDR3 protein: CASRFTGGTGELFF. The CDR3 bases are TGCGCCAGCAGATTTACAGGGGGCACCGGGGAGCTGTTTTTT.

This clonotype was picked up many times. The chain combines TRBV7-6 with TRBJ1-1, with 10 nucleotides matching TRBD1. This CDR3 region has 15 residues. Looked up from germline, CDR1 is SGHVS and CDR2 is FNYEAQ. J gave up 5 bases and V 5 bases, and 8 bases lay outside the gene matches. CDR3 loop: CASSRETGGATEAFF. The CDR3 DNA reads TGTGCCAGCAGCCGCGAGACAGGGGGCGCGACTGAAGCTTTCTTT.

This clonotype was found many times. The rearrangement joins TRBV3-1 to TRBJ2-1; possible D gene TRBD1, 5 bases. Germline CDR1 reads LGHDT; CDR2 reads YNNKEL (reference sequence). The V and J ends lost 0 bases and 2 bases respectively, with 8 bases between them. CDR3 size: 15 residues. The CDR3 sequence: CASSQDWGPYNEQFF. As DNA, the CDR3 is TGTGCCAGCAGCCAAGATTGGGGCCCCTACAATGAGCAGTTCTTC.

This clonotype came up many times. The CDR3 region has the DNA TGTGCCAGCAGTTTAATCGCACTGACCTACGAGCAGTACTTC. It yields the protein CASSLIALTYEQYF. V usage is TRBV28 and J usage is TRBJ2-7; D is ambiguous. The germline gives CDR1 MDHEN, CDR2 SYDVKM. CDR3 size: 14 residues. V dropped 2 bases and J dropped 2 bases, with 10 bases sitting between them.

This clonotype appeared many times. The CDR3 protein is CASSLDVPAESVYF. The CDR3 DNA reads TGCGCCAGCAGCCTCGATGTTCCCGCCGAGTCCGTGTACTTC. The gene calls are TRBV5-1 and TRBJ2-5; the D is unclear. Trimming removed 4 bases at V and 13 bases at J, with 23 bases between. Germline V gives CDR1 SGHRS, CDR2 YFSETQ. The CDR3 is 14 residues long. The complete variable domain, with remaining parts taken from reference TRBV5-1 and TRBJ2-5, reads KAGVTQTPRYLIKTRGQQVTLSCSPISGHRSVSWYQQTPGQGLQFLFEYFSETQRNKGNFPGRFSGRQFSNSRSEMNVSTLELGDSALYLCASSLDVPAESVYFGPGTRLLVL.

The V call is TRBV5-4, the J call TRBJ2-5; TRBD2 might be the D (5 bases). V dropped 1 base and J dropped 3 bases, with 28 bases sitting between them. CDR3 length: 20 amino acids. CDR1 and CDR2 (germline): SGHNT, YYREEE (reference sequence). DNA for the CDR3: TGTGCCAGCAGCTTGAACCCCCGGGATATAGGTCCCCAATCGAAAGAGACCCAGTACTTC. The encoded protein is CASSLNPRDIGPQSKETQYF.

This clonotype was picked up many times. This chain joins TRBV5-1 and TRBJ2-2; a possible D gene is TRBD1 (5 bases). Germline V gives CDR1 SGHRS, CDR2 YFSETQ. Trimming pared 8 bases from V and 7 bases from J, leaving 15 bases between. The CDR3 extends over 13 amino acids. CDR3 sequence reads: CASSLWGGGELFF. CDR3 nucleotides: TGCGCCAGTTCCCTGTGGGGCGGCGGGGAGCTGTTTTTT.

This clonotype has only a few counts. The chain joins TRBV28 to TRBJ2-7; D perhaps matches TRBD2 (5 bases). Looked up from germline, CDR1 is MDHEN and CDR2 is SYDVKM. CDR3 size: 15 residues. Trimming left V 6 bases short and J 0 bases short, with 15 bases between. CDR3 bases: TGTGCCAGCAGCCCCACGGACGGGGTCTCCTACGAGCAGTACTTC. Translating it yields CASSPTDGVSYEQYF.

This clonotype was seen repeatedly, ten times or more. The V call is TRBV28, the J call TRBJ1-2, with D possibly matching TRBD1 (5 bases). Germline V gene data show CDR1 as MDHEN and CDR2 as SYDVKM. CDR3 size: 11 residues. CDR3 nucleotide sequence: TGTGTAACGGGGCTGGGTCGTGGCTACACCTTC. Protein: CVTGLGRGYTF.

This clonotype appeared many times. The chain carries TRBV3-1 and TRBJ2-7; D remains ambiguous. Germline assignment: CDR1 LGHDT and CDR2 YNNKEL (reference sequence). This CDR3 region has 13 residues. The ends were cut back, 2 bases at V and 10 bases at J, with 15 bases in the middle. The CDR3: CASSQPRAPRQYF. Written as DNA, the CDR3 is TGTGCCAGCAGCCAACCAAGAGCACCACGACAGTACTTC.

This clonotype was recorded at least ten times. The chain employs TRBV6-5 and TRBJ1-2; maybe TRBD1 (6 bases). CDR1 is MNHEY, CDR2 SVGAGI, per germline. The ends were cut back, 2 bases at V and 8 bases at J, with 21 bases in the middle. This CDR3 comprises 16 residues. The CDR3 protein is CASSYGFRQDSWGYTF. Here the CDR3 DNA reads TGTGCCAGCAGTTACGGTTTCAGACAGGACTCGTGGGGCTACACCTTC.

This clonotype was counted at least ten times. The chain has TRBV5-1 and TRBJ2-1, with 8 bases that match TRBD1. The CDR3 length is 15 residues. Germline V gene data show CDR1 as SGHRS and CDR2 as YFSETQ. V gave up 4 bases and J gave up 3 bases; unmatched junction bases: 6. The CDR3 sequence is CASSGRTGIYNEQFF. For the CDR3, the DNA is TGCGCCAGCAGCGGCCGGACAGGGATCTACAATGAGCAGTTCTTC.

This clonotype was recorded many times. The genes are TRBV28 and TRBJ2-3; 7 nucleotides match TRBD2. This CDR3 contains 16 residues. Per germline, CDR1 MDHEN and CDR2 SYDVKM. The V and J ends lost 1 base and 0 bases, in that order; junction bases with no gene match: 4. CDR3 nucleotides: TGTGCCAGCAGTTTATTGCGGGAGTCTAGCACAGATACGCAGTATTTT. Its protein product is CASSLLRESSTDTQYF.

This clonotype occurred many times. The chain joins TRBV5-1 to TRBJ2-5; TRBD2 agrees at 15 bases. In germline, CDR1 is SGHRS, CDR2 YFSETQ. The CDR3 has 20 amino acids. V dropped 2 bases and J dropped 1; count of bases not matched to a gene: 12. CDR3 nucleotides: TGCGCCAGCAGCTTCCCCGGACTAGCGGGAGGGCTACGAGGCCAAGAGACCCAGTACTTC. Its protein product is CASSFPGLAGGLRGQETQYF.

This clonotype was detected only a few times. The chain employs TRBV7-8 and TRBJ2-1; D gene unclear. Trimming pared 2 bases from V and 3 bases from J, leaving 11 bases between. The CDR3 runs to 15 residues. Per the germline V gene, CDR1 is SGHVS and CDR2 is FQNEAQ. CDR3 loop: CASSLLAVSYNEQFF. CDR3 nucleotide sequence: TGTGCCAGCAGCTTACTGGCGGTCAGCTACAATGAGCAGTTCTTC.

This clonotype was seen more than once but under ten times. The chain has TRBV7-2 and TRBJ2-1; 7 bases are shared with TRBD2. Germline CDR1 SGHTA, CDR2 FQGNSA. The CDR3 runs to 15 residues. With V trimmed by 2 bases and J by 6 bases, 7 bases remained unmatched. The CDR3 DNA reads TGTGCCAGCAGCTTACAAGCGGTAGCGGGCAATGAGCAGTTCTTC. Protein product: CASSLQAVAGNEQFF.

The V gene is TRBV7-9, the J gene TRBJ1-1; no definite D call. CDR1 is SEHNR and CDR2 is FQNEAQ in the germline V gene (reference sequence). V was pared by 3 bases and J by 7 bases, with 6 bases between. This CDR3 comprises 11 residues. DNA of the CDR3: TGTGCCAGCAGCTTTATGGGTGAAGCTTTCTTT. Amino acids: CASSFMGEAFF. Full variable domain (rest looked up from reference TRBV7-9 and TRBJ1-1): DTGVSQNPRHKITKRGQNVTFRCDPISEHNRLYWYRQTLGQGPEFLTYFQNEAQLEKSRLLSDRFSAERPKGSFSTLEIQRTEQGDSAMYLCASSFMGEAFFGQGTRLTVV.